Included here is one T cell receptor beta chain sequence, with context. This entry is derived from a study of identical twins. Via MiXCR, TCRdb re-called the 5' RACE reads, giving one row per CDR3 protein. The sample records hundreds of thousands of distinct CDR3 sequences, less than 25% being singletons. Germline lookup yields CDR1 MNHEY and CDR2 SVGEGT. The CDR3 runs to 15 residues. V dropped 6 bases and J dropped 1; count of bases not matched to a gene: 8. These records were also assigned to another study, of T cells expressing NK-cell markers. That report adds: Within the sequenced cohort of eight donors, seven exhibited HCMV seropositivity and one was seronegative. What remained unclear was the HCMV specificity of expanded NKG2C+ T cell clones.

The chain couples TRBV6-2 or TRBV6-3 to TRBJ1-1, with TRBD1 identical over 7 bases. The receptor was isolated from a woman aged 18-29 years in good health. The source material was CD4+ T cells sorted from blood. The CDR3 bases are TGTGCCAGCAGCTCCCCGGGACAGAAGAACACTGAAGCTTTCTTT. Translating gives CASSSPGQKNTEAFF.